This entry lists 17 T cell receptor beta chains sequenced from one sample in a study of OX40 agonist ivuxolimab in advanced cancers. The library came from the immunoSEQ multiplex PCR assay. TCRdb provides this immuneACCESS table in a form limited to in-frame rearrangements. Some clones are lacking; in checked studies, under half of them reflect an unresolved V gene, and why the rest are absent is not known. Within this sample are about 81,000 clones, with around 93% of them counted one time only. The ten most abundant clones make up around 15% of the sample. The sequencing used CD4+ or CD8+ T cells sorted from blood, collected in a trial of the OX40 agonist ivuxolimab. The receptors originated from an adult with an advanced solid tumor such as melanoma, head and neck, liver or kidney cancer.

The V call is TRBV9, the J call TRBJ2-7; the D call may be TRBD1 or TRBD2 (5 bases each). Germline V lookup: CDR1 SGDLS, CDR2 YYNGEE. The CDR3 is 14 amino acids. V was shortened by 0 bases and J by 0 bases, with 7 bases between the two germline ends. The CDR3 sequence is CASSVEGTSYEQYF. The CDR3 bases are TGTGCCAGCAGCGTAGAGGGGACCTCCTACGAGCAGTACTTC.

V and J are TRBV28 and TRBJ1-5, with D tentatively TRBD1 (5 bases). The CDR3 has 11 amino acids. V was cut by 11 bases and J by 3 bases, with 8 bases left in between. Germline V CDR1 and CDR2: MDHEN, SYDVKM. The CDR3 DNA is TGTGCCGGGGGTTACAATCAGCCCCAGCATTTT. Translated, it gives CAGGYNQPQHF.

The chain is built from TRBV7-2 and TRBJ2-7; 7 nucleotides agree with TRBD1. Trimming removed 1 base from V and 5 bases from J; junction bases left unmatched: 5. The CDR3 consists of 14 residues. Germline lookup yields CDR1 SGHTA and CDR2 FQGNSA. This CDR3 reads CASSLGLGGDEQYF. CDR3 in DNA: TGTGCCAGCAGCTTAGGGCTAGGGGGCGACGAGCAGTACTTC.

The rearrangement joins TRBV6-5 to TRBJ2-1; no reliable D call. V lost 5 bases and J 8 bases, leaving 13 bases between the germline ends. Per germline, CDR1 MNHEY and CDR2 SVGAGI. The CDR3 has 13 amino acids. CDR3 residues: CASSNPPRDEQFF. The CDR3 coding sequence is TGTGCCAGCAGTAACCCCCCTCGGGATGAGCAGTTCTTC.

This clone has a handful of counts. The chain is built from TRBV28 and TRBJ2-3; 8 bases match TRBD2. The CDR3 has 12 residues. The J segment lost 9 bases and the V segment lost 4 bases, leaving 3 bases of the junction unmatched. The germline V gene encodes CDR1 MDHEN and CDR2 SYDVKM. The CDR3 bases are TGTGCCAGCAGTTCGAGCGGGAGCACGCAGTATTTT. Translating gives CASSSSGSTQYF.

J is TRBJ2-5 and V is TRBV12-5; D is possibly TRBD1 (5 bases). Germline V gene data show CDR1 as LGHNT and CDR2 as FRNRAP. The CDR3 covers 13 residues. V lost 6 bases to trimming and J lost 2 bases, with 10 bases between them. Here the CDR3 DNA reads TGTGCTAGTGGCAAGGACATTCAAGAGACCCAGTACTTC. Translated: CASGKDIQETQYF.

The chain combines TRBV30 with TRBJ1-1, with D maybe TRBD1 (5 bases). CDR3 length equals 13 residues. Trimming shortened V by 0 bases and J by 5 bases, and 10 bases separated the two germline ends. CDR1 GTSNPN and CDR2 SVGIG come from the germline V gene (reference sequence). The CDR3 nucleotides are TGTGCCTGGAGTGTTGGGGAGGGGACTGAAGCTTTCTTT. Its translation: CAWSVGEGTEAFF.

The V and J genes are TRBV11-2 and TRBJ2-1, with TRBD2 matching over 11 bases. Per germline, CDR1 SGHAT and CDR2 FQNNGV. The CDR3 runs to 15 residues. V gave up 7 bases and J gave up 4 bases; unmatched junction bases: 6. The CDR3 sequence: CASTHRLAGYNEQFF. The CDR3 DNA reads as TGTGCCAGCACCCACCGACTAGCGGGATACAATGAGCAGTTCTTC.

In its sample, this clone was seen a few times. The chain recombines TRBV5-4 with TRBJ1-1; a possible D gene is TRBD1 (5 bases). This CDR3 has 12 amino acids. V gave up 4 bases and J gave up 6 bases, with 10 bases separating them. Germline assignment: CDR1 SGHNT and CDR2 YYREEE (reference sequence). The CDR3 nucleotides read TGTGCCAGCAGCCCCTGGGGCGCTGAAGCTTTCTTT. This sequence encodes CASSPWGAEAFF.

The chain recombines TRBV29-1 with TRBJ1-2; unclear D gene. This CDR3 contains 15 residues. The V gene lost 0 bases and the J gene lost 3 bases, with 14 bases spanning the gap. Germline CDR1 and CDR2: SQVTM and ANQGSEA. CDR3 in DNA: TGCAGCGTTGAAGATGAGTTATCCTTGGACTATGGCTACACCTTC. Its protein product is CSVEDELSLDYGYTF.

This rearrangement joins TRBV6-6 to TRBJ1-1; 9 bases line up with TRBD1. The CDR3 length is 14 residues. Germline V gene sequence: CDR1 MNHNY, CDR2 SVGAGI (reference sequence). Trimming at V came to 4 bases and at J to 5 bases, leaving 5 bases not matched to a gene. CDR3 bases: TGTGCCAGCAGTTCTCCGGGACAGGGAACTGAAGCTTTCTTT. This translates into CASSSPGQGTEAFF.

The rearrangement links TRBV13 to TRBJ1-1; a possible D gene is TRBD1 (5 bases). V was pared by 5 bases and J by 4 bases, with 14 bases between. Germline assignment: CDR1 PRHDT and CDR2 FYEKMQ (reference sequence). This CDR3 has 14 residues. The CDR3 DNA follows: TGTGCCAGCAGCACCAGACAGAGGAGCACTGAAGCTTTCTTT. It codes for CASSTRQRSTEAFF.

The J gene is TRBJ1-1, the V gene TRBV19, with D possibly being TRBD1 (5 bases). The CDR3 extends over 14 amino acids. Trimming stripped 6 bases from V and 1 base from J, with 12 bases between. The V gene's germline CDR1 is LNHDA and CDR2 SQIVND (reference sequence). The CDR3 nucleotides are TGTGCCAGTAGACCCTCAGGGAGGAACACTGAAGCTTTCTTT. As protein: CASRPSGRNTEAFF.

Remarks on this clone: This CDR3 is also generated by other DNA sequences in the sample. The V call is TRBV9, the J call TRBJ2-1, with D unresolved. CDR3 length: 14 amino acids. Germline V gene sequence: CDR1 SGDLS, CDR2 YYNGEE. V shed 0 bases and J shed 3 bases, with 7 bases lying between them. The CDR3 is CASSVGLDYNEQFF. The CDR3 DNA reads TGTGCCAGCAGCGTAGGGTTAGACTACAATGAGCAGTTCTTC.

This chain uses TRBV19 with TRBJ2-3, with D perhaps matching TRBD1 or TRBD2 (5 bases each). Trimming took 5 bases from V and 2 from J, leaving 17 bases between them. CDR3 length: 16 amino acids. Germline values: CDR1 LNHDA, CDR2 SQIVND (reference sequence). CDR3 protein: CASSGDAGTLTDTQYF. The DNA of the CDR3 is TGTGCCAGTAGTGGGGACGCAGGGACCCTCACAGATACGCAGTATTTT.

The chain couples TRBV7-9 to TRBJ2-4, with 9 bases that match TRBD2. Germline V gene lookup returns CDR1 SEHNR and CDR2 FQNEAQ (reference sequence). The length of the CDR3 is 16 residues. The trim removed 4 bases at V and 8 bases at J, leaving 12 bases unmatched. The CDR3 nucleotides read TGTGCCAGCAGCTCAAAGCGGGAGGCCCTCTATGACATTCAGTACTTC. As protein: CASSSKREALYDIQYF.

The chain has TRBV27 and TRBJ2-7; the match to TRBD1 covers 8 bases. The germline CDR1 and CDR2 sequences are MNHEY and SMNVEV (reference sequence). The CDR3 has 15 amino acids. The trim removed 4 bases at V and 5 bases at J, leaving 10 bases unmatched. The CDR3 coding sequence is TGTGCCAGCAGTTATAGCTTCAGGGGGCTAGACGAGCAGTACTTC. Translated, it gives CASSYSFRGLDEQYF.